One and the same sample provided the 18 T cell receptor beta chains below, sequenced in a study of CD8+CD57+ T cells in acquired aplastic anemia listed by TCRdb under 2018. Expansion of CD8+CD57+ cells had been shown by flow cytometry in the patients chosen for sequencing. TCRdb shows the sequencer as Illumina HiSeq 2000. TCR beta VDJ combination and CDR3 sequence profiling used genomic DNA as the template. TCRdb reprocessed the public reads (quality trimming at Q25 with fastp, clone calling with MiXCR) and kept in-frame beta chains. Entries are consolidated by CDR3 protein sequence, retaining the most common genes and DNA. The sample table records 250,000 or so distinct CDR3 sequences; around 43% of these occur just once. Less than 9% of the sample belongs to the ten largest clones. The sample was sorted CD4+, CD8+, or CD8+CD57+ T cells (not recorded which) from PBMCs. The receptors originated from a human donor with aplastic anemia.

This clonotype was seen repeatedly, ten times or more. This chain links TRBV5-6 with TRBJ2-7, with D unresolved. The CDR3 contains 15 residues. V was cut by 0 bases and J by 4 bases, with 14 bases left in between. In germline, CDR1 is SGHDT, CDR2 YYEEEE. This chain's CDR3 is CASSLGASSPYEQYF. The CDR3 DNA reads TGTGCCAGCAGCTTGGGTGCATCCTCTCCGTACGAGCAGTACTTC.

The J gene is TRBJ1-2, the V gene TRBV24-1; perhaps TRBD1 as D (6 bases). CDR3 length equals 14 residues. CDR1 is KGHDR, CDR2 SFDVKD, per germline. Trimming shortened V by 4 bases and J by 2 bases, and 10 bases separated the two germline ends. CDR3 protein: CATSDLGTNYGYTF. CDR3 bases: TGTGCCACCAGTGACCTAGGGACAAACTATGGCTACACCTTC.

CDR3 bases: TGTGCCAGCAGCTCCCAAGAATTTTTGGGGGATGACAAAAACATTCAGTACTTC. Its protein is CASSSQEFLGDDKNIQYF. The genes are TRBV7-2 and TRBJ2-4; D is perhaps TRBD1 or TRBD2 (5 bases each). V lost 4 bases to trimming and J lost 3 bases, with 22 bases between them. Germline CDR1 reads SGHTA; CDR2 reads FQGNSA. The CDR3 consists of 18 residues.

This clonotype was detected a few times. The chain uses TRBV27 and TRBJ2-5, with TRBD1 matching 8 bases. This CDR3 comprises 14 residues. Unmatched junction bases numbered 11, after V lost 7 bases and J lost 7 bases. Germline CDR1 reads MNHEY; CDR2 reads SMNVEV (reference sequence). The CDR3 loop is CASTPTGGRGTQYF. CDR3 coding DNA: TGTGCCAGCACGCCAACAGGGGGAAGGGGGACCCAGTACTTC.

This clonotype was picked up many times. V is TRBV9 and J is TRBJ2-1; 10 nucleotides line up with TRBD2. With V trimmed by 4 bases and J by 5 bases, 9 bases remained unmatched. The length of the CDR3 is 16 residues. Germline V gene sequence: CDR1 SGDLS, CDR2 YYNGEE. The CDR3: CASSPVGTSANNEQFF. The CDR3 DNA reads TGTGCCAGCAGCCCCGTAGGGACTAGCGCGAACAATGAGCAGTTCTTC.

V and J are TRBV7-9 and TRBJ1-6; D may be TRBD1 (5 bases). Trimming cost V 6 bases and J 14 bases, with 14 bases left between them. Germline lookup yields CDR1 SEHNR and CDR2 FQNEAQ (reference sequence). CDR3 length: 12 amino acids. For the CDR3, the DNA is TGTGCCAGCAGATCCGCAGGGACGGCCCTCCACTTT. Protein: CASRSAGTALHF.

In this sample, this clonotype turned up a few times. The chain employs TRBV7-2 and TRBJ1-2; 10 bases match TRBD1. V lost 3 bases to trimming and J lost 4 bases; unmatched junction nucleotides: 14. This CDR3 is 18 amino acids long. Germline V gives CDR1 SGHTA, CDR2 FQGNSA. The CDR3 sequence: CASSFRDRGHHRLYGYTF. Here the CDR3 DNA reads TGTGCCAGCAGCTTCCGGGACAGGGGCCACCACCGGCTCTATGGCTACACCTTC.

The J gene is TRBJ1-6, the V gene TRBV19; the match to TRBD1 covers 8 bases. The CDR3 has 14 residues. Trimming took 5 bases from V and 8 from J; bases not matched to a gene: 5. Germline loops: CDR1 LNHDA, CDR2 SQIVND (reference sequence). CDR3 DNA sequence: TGTGCCAGTAGTCCCGGACAGGGAGATTCACCCCTCCACTTT. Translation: CASSPGQGDSPLHF.

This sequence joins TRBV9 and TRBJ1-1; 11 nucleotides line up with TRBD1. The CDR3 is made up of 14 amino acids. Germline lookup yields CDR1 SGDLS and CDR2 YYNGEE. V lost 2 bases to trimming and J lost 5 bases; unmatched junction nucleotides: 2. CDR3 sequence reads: CASSVGTGGTEAFF. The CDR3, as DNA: TGTGCCAGCAGCGTGGGGACAGGGGGGACTGAAGCTTTCTTT.

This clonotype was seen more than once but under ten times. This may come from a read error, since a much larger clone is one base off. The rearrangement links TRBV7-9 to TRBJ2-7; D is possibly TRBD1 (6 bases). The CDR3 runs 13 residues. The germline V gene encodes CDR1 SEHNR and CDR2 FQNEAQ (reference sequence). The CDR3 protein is CASRSGQFYKQYF. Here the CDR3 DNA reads TGTGCCAGCAGAAGTGGACAGTTCTACAAGCAGTACTTC.

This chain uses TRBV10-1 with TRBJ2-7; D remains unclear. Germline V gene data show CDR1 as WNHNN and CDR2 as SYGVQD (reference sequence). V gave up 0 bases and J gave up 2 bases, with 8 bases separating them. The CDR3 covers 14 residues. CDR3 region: CASSESAPAYEQYF. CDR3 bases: TGCGCCAGCAGTGAGTCGGCTCCCGCCTACGAGCAGTACTTC.

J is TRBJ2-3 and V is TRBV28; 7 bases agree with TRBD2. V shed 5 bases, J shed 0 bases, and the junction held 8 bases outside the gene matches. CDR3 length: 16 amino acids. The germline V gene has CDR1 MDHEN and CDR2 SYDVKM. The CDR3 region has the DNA TGTGCCAGCAGTAGCACTAGCGACGCTAGCACAGATACGCAGTATTTT. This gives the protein CASSSTSDASTDTQYF. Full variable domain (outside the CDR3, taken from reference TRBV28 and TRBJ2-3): DVKVTQSSRYLVKRTGEKVFLECVQDMDHENMFWYRQDPGLGLRLIYFSYDVKMKEKGDIPEGYSVSREKKERFSLILESASTNQTSMYLCASSSTSDASTDTQYFGPGTRLTVL.

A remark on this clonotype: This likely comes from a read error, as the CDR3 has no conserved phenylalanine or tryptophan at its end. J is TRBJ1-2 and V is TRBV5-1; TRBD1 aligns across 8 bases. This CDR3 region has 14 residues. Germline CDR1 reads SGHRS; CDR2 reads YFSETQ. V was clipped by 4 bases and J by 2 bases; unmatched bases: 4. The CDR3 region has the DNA TGCGCCAGCAGCCTACAGGGGGACAACTATGGCTACACCGTC. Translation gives CASSLQGDNYGYTV.

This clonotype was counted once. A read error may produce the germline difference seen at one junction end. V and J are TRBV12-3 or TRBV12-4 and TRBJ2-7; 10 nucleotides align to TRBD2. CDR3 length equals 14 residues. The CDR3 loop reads CASSQGTSAYEQYF. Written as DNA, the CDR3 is TGCGCCAGCAGCCAAGGGACTAGCGCCTACGAGCAGTACTTC.

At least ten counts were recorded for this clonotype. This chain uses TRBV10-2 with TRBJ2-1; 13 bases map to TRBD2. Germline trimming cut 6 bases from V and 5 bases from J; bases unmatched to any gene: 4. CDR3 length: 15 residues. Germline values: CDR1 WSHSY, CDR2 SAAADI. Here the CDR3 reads CASRYTSGRDNEQFF. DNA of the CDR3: TGCGCCAGCAGGTATACTAGCGGGAGGGACAATGAGCAGTTCTTC.

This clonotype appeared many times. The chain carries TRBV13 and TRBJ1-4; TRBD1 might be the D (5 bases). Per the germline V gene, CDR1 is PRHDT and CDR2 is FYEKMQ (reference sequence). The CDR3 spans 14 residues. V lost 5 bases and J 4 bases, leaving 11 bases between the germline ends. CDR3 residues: CASSLGRLNEKLFF. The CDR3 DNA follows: TGTGCCAGCAGCCTGGGGCGTCTTAATGAAAAACTGTTTTTT. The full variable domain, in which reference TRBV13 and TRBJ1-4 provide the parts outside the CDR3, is AAGVIQSPRHLIKEKRETATLKCYPIPRHDTVYWYQQGPGQDPQFLISFYEKMQSDKGSIPDRFSAQQFSDYHSELNMSSLELGDSALYFCASSLGRLNEKLFFGSGTQLSVL.

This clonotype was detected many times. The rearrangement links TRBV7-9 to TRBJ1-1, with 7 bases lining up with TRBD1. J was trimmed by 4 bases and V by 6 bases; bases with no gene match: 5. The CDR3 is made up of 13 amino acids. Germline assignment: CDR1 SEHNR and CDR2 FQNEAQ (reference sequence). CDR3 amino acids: CASSSQGVTEAFF. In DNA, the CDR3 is TGTGCCAGCAGTTCCCAGGGGGTCACTGAAGCTTTCTTT.

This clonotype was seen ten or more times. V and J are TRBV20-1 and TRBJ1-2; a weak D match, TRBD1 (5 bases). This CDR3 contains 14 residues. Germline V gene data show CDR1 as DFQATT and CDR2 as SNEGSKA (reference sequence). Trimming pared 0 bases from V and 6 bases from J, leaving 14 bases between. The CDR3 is CSARDQQEGDGYTF. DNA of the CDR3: TGCAGTGCTAGAGATCAACAGGAAGGCGATGGCTACACCTTC.